The 10 T cell receptor beta chains below all came from one sample that was sequenced in a study of blood T cell repertoires in COVID-19. Sequencing used immunoSEQ multiplex PCR; TCRdb keeps in-frame clones, though not all of them. Of 300,000 to 450,000 clones in the sample, 87% are singletons; the top ten hold 1%. Sequencing was done on a sample of PBMCs or T cells enriched from blood (not recorded which). The receptors were sampled from a young woman who had recovered from COVID-19.

V is TRBV30 and J is TRBJ2-4; 10 positions agree with TRBD1. This CDR3 spans 15 amino acids. The J segment lost 2 bases and the V segment lost 5 bases, leaving 6 bases of the junction unmatched. Germline V CDR1 and CDR2: GTSNPN, SVGIG (reference sequence). CDR3 in amino acids: CAWSGQGITKNIQYF. Written as DNA, the CDR3 is TGTGCCTGGTCGGGACAGGGGATAACCAAAAACATTCAGTACTTC.

The chain uses TRBV7-9 and TRBJ1-2, with 7 positions matching TRBD1. This CDR3 is built from 16 residues. V trimming: 2 bases; J trimming: 4 bases; junction bases outside the gene matches: 10. Germline loops: CDR1 SEHNR, CDR2 FQNEAQ (reference sequence). The CDR3 DNA sequence: TGTGCCAGCAGCTTAAGCGACAGGGTAACTGTCTATGGCTACACCTTC. As protein: CASSLSDRVTVYGYTF. Full variable domain (rest looked up from reference TRBV7-9 and TRBJ1-2): DTGVSQNPRHKITKRGQNVTFRCDPISEHNRLYWYRQTLGQGPEFLTYFQNEAQLEKSRLLSDRFSAERPKGSFSTLEIQRTEQGDSAMYLCASSLSDRVTVYGYTFGSGTRLTVV.

The chain employs TRBV28 and TRBJ2-3; tentative D call: TRBD2 (5 bases). The CDR3 is 18 residues long. Trimming removed 0 bases from V and 1 base from J, with 17 bases in between. The germline V gene encodes CDR1 MDHEN and CDR2 SYDVKM. CDR3 sequence: CASSLWGYGMEGTDTQYF. The CDR3, as DNA: TGTGCCAGCAGTTTATGGGGGTATGGGATGGAGGGCACAGATACGCAGTATTTT.

The rearrangement links TRBV2 to TRBJ1-3; D might be TRBD1 (6 bases). Trimming took off 8 bases at V and 0 bases at J, with 11 bases between the two ends. There are 14 residues in the CDR3. From germline, CDR1 is SNHLY and CDR2 FYNNEI. The CDR3 protein is CASGNRASGNTIYF. CDR3 nucleotides: TGTGCCAGCGGAAACAGGGCCTCTGGAAACACCATATATTTT.

The chain uses TRBV5-1 and TRBJ1-6; 7 bases agree with TRBD1. The CDR3 has 16 amino acids. Looked up from germline, CDR1 is SGHRS and CDR2 is YFSETQ. With 2 bases clipped from V and 4 bases from J, the junction kept 6 bases outside the gene matches. The CDR3, as DNA: TGCGCCAGCAGCTTATCTTTGGGACAGTATAATTCACCCCTCCACTTT. Its translation is CASSLSLGQYNSPLHF.

The chain is built from TRBV27 and TRBJ1-6; the match to TRBD1 covers 7 bases. J lost 7 bases, V lost 5 bases, and 14 bases had no gene match. The CDR3 runs to 17 residues. Per the germline V gene, CDR1 is MNHEY and CDR2 is SMNVEV (reference sequence). CDR3 residues: CASSPVDRENKNSPLHF. In DNA, the CDR3 is TGTGCCAGCAGTCCGGTCGACAGGGAGAATAAGAATTCACCCCTCCACTTT.

The rearrangement links TRBV11-2 to TRBJ1-2, with 9 positions matching TRBD1. This CDR3 spans 17 amino acids. Germline lookup yields CDR1 SGHAT and CDR2 FQNNGV. After removal of 5 bases from V and 1 base from J, the junction contained 11 bases not matched to a gene. Written as DNA, the CDR3 is TGTGCCAGCAGCAAGAATTCCGGGACAGGGTATAACTATGGCTACACCTTC. It codes for CASSKNSGTGYNYGYTF.

V usage is TRBV7-9 and J usage is TRBJ2-7; TRBD1 matches at 9 bases. J was trimmed by 1 base and V by 5 bases; bases with no gene match: 6. CDR1 is SEHNR and CDR2 is FQNEAQ in the germline V gene (reference sequence). CDR3 length: 15 residues. The chain's CDR3 is CASSKGDRVSYEQYF. The CDR3 region has the DNA TGTGCCAGCAGCAAAGGGGACAGGGTTTCCTACGAGCAGTACTTC. Using reference TRBV7-9 and TRBJ2-7 for the parts outside the CDR3, the full variable domain is DTGVSQNPRHKITKRGQNVTFRCDPISEHNRLYWYRQTLGQGPEFLTYFQNEAQLEKSRLLSDRFSAERPKGSFSTLEIQRTEQGDSAMYLCASSKGDRVSYEQYFGPGTRLTVT.

Worth noting for this clone: The same CDR3 can be traced to other DNA sequences in this sample. V gene TRBV11-2 combines with J gene TRBJ2-7; perhaps TRBD1 as D (5 bases). V was pared by 5 bases and J by 3 bases, with 8 bases between. The CDR3 has 12 amino acids. The germline CDR1 and CDR2 sequences are SGHAT and FQNNGV. CDR3 residues: CASSRTGYEQYF. The CDR3 nucleotides read TGTGCCAGCAGCCGAACAGGCTACGAGCAGTACTTC.

This sequence joins TRBV28 and TRBJ2-7; weak D call: TRBD2 (6 bases). V was cut by 2 bases and J by 6 bases, with 14 bases left in between. Germline lookup yields CDR1 MDHEN and CDR2 SYDVKM. The CDR3 has 14 amino acids. CDR3 residues: CASSLGGGVGEQYF. DNA for the CDR3: TGTGCCAGCAGTTTAGGGGGAGGAGTGGGCGAGCAGTACTTC. Variable domain in full (rest from reference TRBV28 and TRBJ2-7): DVKVTQSSRYLVKRTGEKVFLECVQDMDHENMFWYRQDPGLGLRLIYFSYDVKMKEKGDIPEGYSVSREKKERFSLILESASTNQTSMYLCASSLGGGVGEQYFGPGTRLTVT.